These 23 T cell receptor beta chains were sequenced from one sample in a study of T cell changes during pregnancy in multiple sclerosis. Sequenced by immunoSEQ multiplex PCR; TCRdb stores in-frame clones only, minus some. Counted here are roughly 110,000 clones, less than 95% occurring once; the ten biggest clones make up approximately 1.5%. The sample in question was peripheral blood, obtained after pregnancy. Source of these receptors: a female donor with multiple sclerosis, enrolled in a pregnancy study.

The chain recombines TRBV5-1 with TRBJ1-5; the D gene is possibly TRBD1 (5 bases). Trimming stripped 0 bases from V and 6 bases from J, with 10 bases between. Per the germline V gene, CDR1 is SGHRS and CDR2 is YFSETQ. CDR3 length: 14 residues. The CDR3 DNA follows: TGCGCCAGCAGCTTGGTCGGGGGTTCTCAGCCCCAGCATTTT. It translates to CASSLVGGSQPQHF.

V gene TRBV11-2 combines with J gene TRBJ2-1; 10 bases match TRBD2. Unmatched junction bases numbered 4, after V lost 5 bases and J lost 6 bases. There are 14 residues in the CDR3. From germline, CDR1 is SGHAT and CDR2 FQNNGV. CDR3: CASSPTSGRNEQFF. CDR3 DNA: TGTGCCAGCAGCCCGACTAGCGGGCGCAATGAGCAGTTCTTC.

This chain uses TRBV7-3 with TRBJ2-3; 11 nucleotides align to TRBD2. Trimming at V came to 5 bases and at J to 4 bases, leaving 14 bases not matched to a gene. The CDR3 extends over 18 amino acids. Germline V CDR1 and CDR2: SGHTA, FQGTGA. DNA for the CDR3: TGTGCCAGCAGCAAATCCCTGATAGCGGGGGGGCAGGCAGATACGCAGTATTTT. Its protein is CASSKSLIAGGQADTQYF.

This sequence joins TRBV28 and TRBJ2-1, with TRBD2 identical over 8 bases. This CDR3 is built from 17 residues. The germline gives CDR1 MDHEN, CDR2 SYDVKM. The ends lost 6 bases at V and 0 bases at J; junction bases unmatched: 10. The CDR3 DNA sequence: TGTGCCAGCAGCAGCCTTAGCGGGATGAGCTCCTACAATGAGCAGTTCTTC. Translated, it gives CASSSLSGMSSYNEQFF.

V gene TRBV4-2 combines with J gene TRBJ1-4; no clear D. The germline V gene has CDR1 LGHNA and CDR2 YNFKEQ. Trimming took 0 bases from V and 8 from J, leaving 13 bases between them. This CDR3 has 15 amino acids. The CDR3 region is CASSQEVRTPEKLFF. DNA of the CDR3: TGTGCCAGCAGCCAAGAAGTCAGAACGCCCGAAAAACTGTTTTTT.

This clone was counted between two and nine times. The rearrangement joins TRBV27 to TRBJ1-5; D may be TRBD1 (6 bases). Germline V lookup: CDR1 MNHEY, CDR2 SMNVEV (reference sequence). This CDR3 contains 14 residues. Trimming cost V 5 bases and J 3 bases, with 11 bases left between them. CDR3 nucleotides: TGTGCCAGCAGTAAGACAGGTAACAATCAGCCCCAGCATTTT. It encodes CASSKTGNNQPQHF.

The table lists this clone with a count of one. The genes are TRBV6-1 and TRBJ2-7; 8 nucleotides match TRBD1. Germline V gene data show CDR1 as MNHNS and CDR2 as SASEGT. V dropped 6 bases and J dropped 2; count of bases not matched to a gene: 6. This CDR3 is 14 amino acids long. The CDR3 nucleotides read TGTGCCAGCAGGGGGACAGGTCCCCCCTACGAGCAGTACTTC. Protein sequence: CASRGTGPPYEQYF.

The CDR3 loop is CAPIASRGLNQPQHF. In DNA form, the CDR3 reads TGCGCTCCGATTGCTTCAAGGGGGCTCAATCAGCCCCAGCATTTT. This chain connects TRBV5-1 to TRBJ1-5; TRBD1 agrees at 7 bases. The length of the CDR3 is 15 residues. Germline assignment: CDR1 SGHRS and CDR2 YFSETQ.

The CDR3 sequence is CASGPGLAGGQTQYF. For the CDR3, the DNA is TGTGCTAGTGGTCCCGGACTAGCGGGAGGCCAGACCCAGTACTTC. The chain has TRBV12-5 and TRBJ2-5, with 14 bases aligning to TRBD2. V shed 5 bases and J 6 bases; nucleotides not matched to a gene: 5. This CDR3 has 15 amino acids. Germline CDR1 and CDR2: LGHNT and FRNRAP.

The chain combines TRBV5-1 with TRBJ1-1; no firm D call. The CDR3 contains 12 residues. Trimming pared 7 bases from V and 0 bases from J, leaving 7 bases between. Germline-derived CDR1 and CDR2 are SGHRS and YFSETQ. CDR3 sequence: CASRDLNTEAFF. CDR3 nucleotide sequence: TGCGCCAGCCGGGATTTGAACACTGAAGCTTTCTTT.

The chain carries TRBV7-2 and TRBJ2-1, with TRBD2 identical over 8 bases. CDR3 length: 15 amino acids. CDR1 SGHTA and CDR2 FQGNSA come from the germline V gene. J lost 5 bases, V lost 5 bases, and 8 bases had no gene match. Written as DNA, the CDR3 is TGTGCCAGCAGCACGCGACTAGCGCGGCACAATGAGCAGTTCTTC. Translation gives CASSTRLARHNEQFF.

The CDR3 loop is CASSWASAGGFHGYTF. Written as DNA, the CDR3 is TGTGCCAGTAGTTGGGCTTCAGCAGGGGGCTTCCATGGCTACACCTTC. The chain is built from TRBV19 and TRBJ1-2; 8 positions agree with TRBD1. Germline V gene lookup returns CDR1 LNHDA and CDR2 SQIVND (reference sequence). This CDR3 has 16 residues. Trimming cost V 5 bases and J 6 bases; bases outside gene matches: 14.

The gene calls are TRBV30 and TRBJ1-2, with 12 bases identical to TRBD1. This CDR3 has 16 residues. Germline loops: CDR1 GTSNPN, CDR2 SVGIG (reference sequence). J lost 0 bases, V lost 7 bases, and 9 bases had no gene match. CDR3 coding DNA: TGTGCCTTGATCCGGGACAGGGGGCACTCTAACTATGGCTACACCTTC. Its translation: CALIRDRGHSNYGYTF.

The J gene is TRBJ1-2, the V gene TRBV5-6; D not certain. Germline CDR1 and CDR2: SGHDT and YYEEEE. V gave up 1 base and J gave up 4 bases, with 8 bases separating them. The CDR3 runs 13 residues. As DNA, the CDR3 is TGTGCCAGCAGCTTGTGGACTTCCTATGGCTACACCTTC. Translating gives CASSLWTSYGYTF.

The CDR3 DNA reads TGTGCCAGCAGTATGATGGACAGCGTTTGGGGTGGGGCCAACGTCCTGACTTTC. Its protein product is CASSMMDSVWGGANVLTF. The chain joins TRBV7-8 to TRBJ2-6, with TRBD1 as a possible D gene (6 bases). V lost 6 bases to trimming and J lost 3 bases, with 21 bases between them. Germline V gene lookup returns CDR1 SGHVS and CDR2 FQNEAQ. The CDR3 has 18 amino acids.

This clone came up a few times. The chain recombines TRBV19 with TRBJ1-2, with no clear D. V lost 6 bases, J lost 2 bases, and 10 bases lay in between. Germline values: CDR1 LNHDA, CDR2 SQIVND (reference sequence). This CDR3 has 13 amino acids. The CDR3 DNA sequence: TGTGCCAGTAGGGAGGGAGTAAACTATGGCTACACCTTC. Protein: CASREGVNYGYTF.

This chain joins TRBV7-9 and TRBJ1-5, with D perhaps TRBD1 (6 bases). Germline CDR1 is SEHNR and CDR2 is FQNEAQ (reference sequence). This CDR3 region has 14 residues. The V and J ends lost 5 bases and 4 bases respectively, with 12 bases between them. The CDR3 bases are TGTGCCAGCAGCCTCGGGACACCTAATCAGCCCCAGCATTTT. Amino acids: CASSLGTPNQPQHF.

V is TRBV19 and J is TRBJ1-2; no clear D. The CDR3 has 14 residues. The germline gives CDR1 LNHDA, CDR2 SQIVND (reference sequence). Trimming took off 6 bases at V and 5 bases at J, with 16 bases between the two ends. Here the CDR3 reads CASSFFSPGYGYTF. As DNA, the CDR3 is TGTGCCAGTAGCTTTTTCTCCCCCGGGTATGGCTACACCTTC.

This sequence joins TRBV29-1 and TRBJ1-5; possible D gene TRBD1, 6 bases. The CDR3 extends over 17 amino acids. The V gene lost 3 bases and the J gene lost 2 bases, with 20 bases spanning the gap. Germline-derived CDR1 and CDR2 are SQVTM and ANQGSEA. The CDR3 is CSVDFWGGQCRNQPQHF. Here the CDR3 DNA reads TGCAGCGTTGATTTTTGGGGGGGGCAATGTCGCAATCAGCCCCAGCATTTT. The full variable domain, its missing parts supplied by reference TRBV29-1 and TRBJ1-5, is SAVISQKPSRDICQRGTSLTIQCQVDSQVTMMFWYRQQPGQSLTLIATANQGSEATYESGFVIDKFPISRPNLTFSTLTVSNMSPEDSSIYLCSVDFWGGQCRNQPQHFGDGTRLSIL.

V is TRBV18 and J is TRBJ1-3, with no clear D. Trimming took off 1 base at V and 0 bases at J, with 7 bases between the two ends. The CDR3 spans 15 residues. Per the germline V gene, CDR1 is KGHSH and CDR2 is LQKENI. The CDR3 protein is CASSPLAVSGNTIYF. DNA for the CDR3: TGTGCCAGCTCACCACTAGCAGTCTCTGGAAACACCATATATTTT.

The rearrangement uses TRBV5-1 and TRBJ1-2, with TRBD1 matching 10 bases. The CDR3 extends over 15 amino acids. Unmatched junction bases numbered 8, after V lost 3 bases and J lost 6 bases. Germline CDR1 is SGHRS and CDR2 is YFSETQ. The CDR3 nucleotides are TGCGCCAGCAGCTGGGGCGGGACAGGGGCGGATGGCTACACCTTC. Its translation: CASSWGGTGADGYTF.

V gene TRBV25-1 combines with J gene TRBJ1-1; no firm D call. The CDR3 is 14 amino acids. The V gene's germline CDR1 is MGHDK and CDR2 SYGVNS. V lost 5 bases and J lost 3, with 13 bases in between. CDR3 sequence (DNA): TGTGCCAGCAGTATTGGGGAGAGGTACACTGAAGCTTTCTTT. Translation: CASSIGERYTEAFF.

This clone was seen a handful of times. The chain carries TRBV28 and TRBJ1-3; TRBD1 aligns across 9 bases. Germline CDR1 and CDR2: MDHEN and SYDVKM. The CDR3 is 18 residues long. The J segment lost 1 base and the V segment lost 6 bases, leaving 13 bases of the junction unmatched. The CDR3 nucleotides are TGTGCCAGCAGCCAATGGGGGACAGGGAAGAAGTCTGGAAACACCATATATTTT. It translates to CASSQWGTGKKSGNTIYF.